The T cell receptor beta chain described here comes from a study of T cells after yellow fever vaccination. This clonotype was seen a few times. Germline lookup yields CDR1 SGHAT and CDR2 FQDESV (reference sequence). This CDR3 is built from 19 residues. The V gene end was trimmed by 5 bases and the J gene end by 5 bases; junction bases not matched to a gene: 23. TCRdb reprocessed the 5' RACE reads via MiXCR and lists one record per CDR3 protein. This table holds 200,000 to 250,000 distinct CDR3 sequences, 6.9% found once. The sample here was CD4+ T cells sorted from PBMCs, taken 15 days after the yellow fever booster vaccination. This TCR came from a young man who received the YFV17D yellow fever vaccine. The V gene is TRBV11-1, the J gene TRBJ2-5, with 7 nucleotides matching TRBD1. CDR3: CASSLTGGGLGGPLETQYF. CDR3 bases: TGTGCCAGCAGCCTCACGGGTGGAGGTTTAGGGGGCCCCCTGGAGACCCAGTACTTC.